This entry lists 8 T cell receptor beta chains sequenced from one sample in a study of cytomegalovirus exposure and HLA in healthy donors. The PCR made use of 60 Vbeta and 13 Jbeta primers. Sequencing used immunoSEQ multiplex PCR; TCRdb keeps in-frame clones, though not all of them. Seen here are 240,000 or so clones, about 80% observed once, and the top ten hold 7% to 9%. The source material was PBMCs. These receptors were taken from a woman aged 60-75 years in good health and CMV-seropositive.

The CDR3 coding sequence is TGTGCCAGCAGCAATTCGCTTAGCTCCTACGAGCAGTACTTC. This translates into CASSNSLSSYEQYF. The rearrangement uses TRBV7-9 and TRBJ2-7; the D is unclear. Germline V gives CDR1 SEHNR, CDR2 FQNEAQ (reference sequence). The CDR3 is 14 residues long. Trimming removed 5 bases from V and 0 bases from J, with 11 bases in between. Based on the CDR3 plus reference TRBV7-9 and TRBJ2-7, the full variable domain is DTGVSQNPRHKITKRGQNVTFRCDPISEHNRLYWYRQTLGQGPEFLTYFQNEAQLEKSRLLSDRFSAERPKGSFSTLEIQRTEQGDSAMYLCASSNSLSSYEQYFGPGTRLTVT.

The chain recombines TRBV30 with TRBJ2-1, with D perhaps TRBD2 (6 bases). The CDR3 covers 17 residues. V dropped 3 bases and J dropped 5 bases, with 23 bases sitting between them. Germline V gene lookup returns CDR1 GTSNPN and CDR2 SVGIG (reference sequence). CDR3 amino acids: CAWSKHHREIVDNEQFF. CDR3 in DNA: TGTGCCTGGAGCAAACATCATCGGGAGATCGTTGACAATGAGCAGTTCTTC. The complete variable domain, with remaining parts taken from reference TRBV30 and TRBJ2-1, reads SQTIHQWPATLVQPVGSPLSLECTVEGTSNPNLYWYRQAAGRGLQLLFYSVGIGQISSEVPQNLSASRPQDRQFILSSKKLLLSDSGFYLCAWSKHHREIVDNEQFFGPGTRLTVL.

The chain is built from TRBV2 and TRBJ2-5, with D perhaps TRBD2 (5 bases). The J call may be in error: the DNA end matches TRBJ2-7 better. The CDR3 loop spans 14 amino acids. CDR1 SNHLY and CDR2 FYNNEI come from the germline V gene. The DNA of the CDR3 is TGTGCCACATCCCCAAGCGGATCCTCCTACGAGCAGTACTTC. This sequence encodes CATSPSGSSYEQYF.

The genes are TRBV6-5 and TRBJ2-3; D uncertain. V shed 8 bases and J shed 2 bases, with 11 bases lying between them. The CDR3 is made up of 13 amino acids. Germline CDR1 and CDR2: MNHEY and SVGAGI. The CDR3, as DNA: TGTGCCAGCTTGGGCATAAACACAGATACGCAGTATTTT. Translating it yields CASLGINTDTQYF.

V is TRBV2 and J is TRBJ2-2; 9 nucleotides line up with TRBD1. V was pared by 6 bases and J by 5 bases, with 4 bases of the junction left unmatched. CDR1 and CDR2 from the germline V gene are SNHLY and FYNNEI. The CDR3 is 14 residues long. CDR3 residues: CASRLTGGTGELFF. The DNA for the CDR3 is TGTGCCAGCAGATTGACAGGGGGGACCGGGGAGCTGTTTTTT.

The genes are TRBV6-4 and TRBJ1-4; the D gene is possibly TRBD1 (6 bases). This CDR3 is built from 14 residues. Germline values: CDR1 MRHNA, CDR2 SNTAGT. V was cut by 7 bases and J by 6 bases, with 15 bases left in between. The CDR3 is CASTAGDMDEKLFF. In nucleotides, the CDR3 is TGTGCCAGCACCGCAGGGGATATGGATGAAAAACTGTTTTTT.

V and J are TRBV5-6 and TRBJ2-5; 7 positions agree with TRBD2. V was pared by 4 bases and J by 5 bases, with 5 bases of the junction left unmatched. The CDR3 spans 13 residues. Germline-derived CDR1 and CDR2 are SGHDT and YYEEEE. Written as DNA, the CDR3 is TGTGCCAGCAGCAGAATTAGCGGGGAGACCCAGTACTTC. Translated: CASSRISGETQYF.

The chain couples TRBV5-5 to TRBJ2-1, with 8 positions matching TRBD2. This CDR3 is built from 14 residues. Losses at the gene ends were 1 base for V and 8 bases for J; bases not matched to a gene: 5. Germline V gene sequence: CDR1 SGHKS, CDR2 YYEKEE (reference sequence). CDR3 nucleotides: TGTGCCAGCAGCTTGAATAGCGGGATCGATGAGCAGTTCTTC. This gives the protein CASSLNSGIDEQFF. The full variable domain, its missing parts supplied by reference TRBV5-5 and TRBJ2-1, is DAGVTQSPTHLIKTRGQQVTLRCSPISGHKSVSWYQQVLGQGPQFIFQYYEKEERGRGNFPDRFSARQFPNYSSELNVNALLLGDSALYLCASSLNSGIDEQFFGPGTRLTVL.